Sequencing of this T cell receptor beta chain was carried out in a study of blood T cell repertoires in COVID-19. Here immunoSEQ multiplex PCR was the method, and the copy in TCRdb shows in-frame clones only, minus some. Of roughly 11,000 clones in the sample, roughly 82% were seen once. This CDR3 comprises 14 residues. V lost 3 bases and J 5 bases, leaving 13 bases between the germline ends. Per germline, CDR1 SGHAT and CDR2 FQNNGV. Sequenced sample: peripheral blood. The chain employs TRBV11-2 and TRBJ2-5, with D possibly TRBD2 on 5 matching bases. This TCR was sampled from a human donor in a cohort sampled during active COVID-19. In DNA form, the CDR3 reads TGTGCCAGCAGCTTTCATCGGGTAGCGGAGACCCAGTACTTC. It codes for CASSFHRVAETQYF.